This T cell receptor (beta chain) was profiled in a study of control samples from healthy donors and cancer patients (dated by TCRdb to the early 2020s). The library was prepared using the immunoSEQ multiplex PCR assay. TCRdb re-hosts the immuneACCESS table, in-frame sequences only. Its copies lack some clones; in the studies checked, an unresolved V gene accounts for under half of them, and the cause for the rest is not known. In this sample the table shows 100,000 or so clones, about 92% of which occur a single time. The ten largest clones take up 2% to 3% of the sample. According to the germline V gene (reference sequence), CDR1 reads MNHEY and CDR2 reads SMNVEV. Trimming takes 3 bases off V and 3 bases off J; junction bases not matched to a gene: 4. The CDR3 contains 15 residues, cysteine and phenylalanine counted. Kept here is only the CDR3 DNA, which spans 45 bases and is read in frame from base 1.

Only one count was recorded for this clone. Its antigen remains undetermined. No much larger clonotype is one base removed from it; base qualities were not supplied. This TCR was recovered from a woman between 18 and 29 years old in good health. Here the chain combines TRBV27 and TRBJ2-7; 11 bases in the junction line up with TRBD1. Input material: blood. The nucleotide sequence is TGTGCCAGCAGTTTCTGGACAGGGGGCCTCTACGAGCAGTACTTC. This codes for CASSFWTGGLYEQYF.